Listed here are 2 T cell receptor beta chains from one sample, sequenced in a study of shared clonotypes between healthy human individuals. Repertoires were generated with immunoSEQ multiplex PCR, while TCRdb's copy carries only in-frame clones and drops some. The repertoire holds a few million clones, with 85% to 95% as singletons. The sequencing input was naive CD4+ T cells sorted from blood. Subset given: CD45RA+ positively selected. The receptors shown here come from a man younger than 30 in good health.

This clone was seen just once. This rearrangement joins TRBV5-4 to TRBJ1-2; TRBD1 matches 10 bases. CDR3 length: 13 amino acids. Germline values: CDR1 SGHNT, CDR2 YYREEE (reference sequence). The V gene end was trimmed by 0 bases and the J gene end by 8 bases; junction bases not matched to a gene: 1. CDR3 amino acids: CASSLGDRGGYTF. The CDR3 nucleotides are TGTGCCAGCAGCTTGGGGGACAGGGGCGGCTACACCTTC.

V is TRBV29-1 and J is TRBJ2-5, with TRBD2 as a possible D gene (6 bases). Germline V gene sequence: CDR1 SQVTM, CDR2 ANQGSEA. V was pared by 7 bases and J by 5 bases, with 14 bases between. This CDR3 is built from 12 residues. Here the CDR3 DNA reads TGCAGCGCCCAGGGACTCGGGGAGACCCAGTACTTC. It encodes CSAQGLGETQYF.